The next 25 T cell receptor beta chains were all read from a single sample in a study of cytomegalovirus exposure and HLA in healthy donors. It was with 60 Vbeta and 13 Jbeta primers that the PCR ran. Profiling relied on immunoSEQ multiplex PCR, and the TCRdb table lists in-frame clones only, not all of them. Its clone listing holds tens of thousands of clones. Material for sequencing was PBMCs. The receptors come from a woman aged 40-49 years in good health and CMV-seropositive.

The DNA for the CDR3 is TGTGCCAGCAGCTTAGGACAGGGGCGAACTGGCTACACCTTC. This sequence encodes CASSLGQGRTGYTF. The genes are TRBV7-6 and TRBJ1-2; 8 nucleotides line up with TRBD1. V was pared by 1 base and J by 7 bases, with 5 bases of the junction left unmatched. This CDR3 is 14 amino acids long. Per germline, CDR1 SGHVS and CDR2 FNYEAQ.

V is TRBV10-3 and J is TRBJ2-3; 10 nucleotides align to TRBD2. Germline CDR1 is ENHRY and CDR2 is SYGVKD. V trimming: 6 bases; J trimming: 1 base; junction bases outside the gene matches: 4. CDR3 length: 15 residues. CDR3 region: CAISSGTSGTDTQYF. The DNA of the CDR3 is TGTGCCATCAGCTCCGGGACTAGCGGCACAGATACGCAGTATTTT.

The chain joins TRBV14 to TRBJ1-2; D may be TRBD1 (5 bases). CDR3 length: 12 residues. V was trimmed by 4 bases and J by 4 bases, leaving 7 bases between them. Germline CDR1 reads SGHDN; CDR2 reads FVKESK. In DNA, the CDR3 is TGTGCCAGCAGCCTCGGGGGCTATGGCTACACCTTC. Translating gives CASSLGGYGYTF.

The chain combines TRBV5-6 with TRBJ2-7; 7 nucleotides match TRBD1. This CDR3 contains 14 residues. The germline gives CDR1 SGHDT, CDR2 YYEEEE. The trim removed 1 base at V and 5 bases at J, leaving 6 bases unmatched. CDR3 coding DNA: TGTGCCAGCAGCTTGCGACAGGGTATGGACGAGCAGTACTTC. Translation: CASSLRQGMDEQYF.

The chain carries TRBV7-8 and TRBJ1-1; TRBD1 agrees at 8 bases. Germline V gene sequence: CDR1 SGHVS, CDR2 FQNEAQ. CDR3 size: 14 residues. Trimming cost V 4 bases and J 4 bases; bases outside gene matches: 5. CDR3 sequence reads: CASSSIGTGTEAFF. The CDR3 bases are TGTGCCAGCAGCTCAATTGGGACAGGCACTGAAGCTTTCTTT.

The chain couples TRBV6-1 to TRBJ2-1; the D gene is possibly TRBD1 (6 bases). Trimming removed 2 bases from V and 8 bases from J, with 10 bases in between. The CDR3 contains 13 residues. Germline V CDR1 and CDR2: MNHNS, SASEGT. This chain's CDR3 is CASSERQGYEQFF. As DNA, the CDR3 is TGTGCCAGCAGTGAACGGCAGGGGTATGAGCAGTTCTTC.

The chain employs TRBV27 and TRBJ2-7; 7 positions agree with TRBD1. This CDR3 comprises 12 residues. J gave up 1 base and V 9 bases, and 3 bases lay outside the gene matches. Germline CDR1 and CDR2: MNHEY and SMNVEV (reference sequence). CDR3 amino acids: CASKDRSYEQYF. The CDR3, as DNA: TGTGCCAGTAAGGACAGGTCCTACGAGCAGTACTTC.

This chain links TRBV7-2 with TRBJ2-3, with D perhaps matching TRBD2 (6 bases). The CDR3 runs to 15 residues. The V end was cut by 3 bases, the J end by 2 bases, with 12 bases between. Germline V gene lookup returns CDR1 SGHTA and CDR2 FQGNSA. The CDR3 protein is CASSLAGRTTDTQYF. As DNA, the CDR3 is TGTGCCAGCAGCTTGGCGGGACGGACCACAGATACGCAGTATTTT.

The chain combines TRBV18 with TRBJ1-6; 10 nucleotides line up with TRBD1. Per germline, CDR1 KGHSH and CDR2 LQKENI. This CDR3 has 16 residues. Trimming removed 5 bases from V and 7 bases from J; junction bases left unmatched: 8. DNA of the CDR3: TGTGCCAGCTCATCCCTGGGACAGGGGAACAATTCACCCCTCCACTTT. As protein: CASSSLGQGNNSPLHF.

The chain employs TRBV4-2 and TRBJ2-3; 11 bases fit TRBD2. The CDR3 runs to 16 residues. Losses at the gene ends were 4 bases for V and 2 bases for J; bases not matched to a gene: 5. Germline V lookup: CDR1 LGHNA, CDR2 YNFKEQ. In nucleotides, the CDR3 is TGTGCCAGCAGCCGGTTACTAGCGGGGGTCACAGATACGCAGTATTTT. Translation: CASSRLLAGVTDTQYF.

The J gene is TRBJ2-1, the V gene TRBV5-1, with a weak D call TRBD2 (6 bases). V was pared by 4 bases and J by 9 bases, with 17 bases between. This CDR3 region has 14 residues. The germline V gene has CDR1 SGHRS and CDR2 YFSETQ. The CDR3 loop is CASSPGTAEGEQFF. CDR3 in DNA: TGCGCCAGCAGCCCCGGGACTGCAGAGGGTGAGCAGTTCTTC.

The V gene is TRBV2, the J gene TRBJ1-5; D might be TRBD1 (6 bases). The CDR3 length is 15 residues. Germline assignment: CDR1 SNHLY and CDR2 FYNNEI. The V end was cut by 8 bases, the J end by 4 bases, with 18 bases between. The CDR3 DNA is TGTGCCAGCGGTACAGGGACGGATGAAAATCAGCCCCAGCATTTT. Translation gives CASGTGTDENQPQHF.

The V gene is TRBV6-5, the J gene TRBJ1-1; D gene uncertain. V was trimmed by 0 bases and J by 1 base, leaving 9 bases between them. Germline V gives CDR1 MNHEY, CDR2 SVGAGI. CDR3 length equals 15 residues. The DNA for the CDR3 is TGTGCCAGCAGTTACTCTTCGGTCCGGAACACTGAAGCTTTCTTT. Its translation is CASSYSSVRNTEAFF.

V usage is TRBV5-1 and J usage is TRBJ2-7, with TRBD1 identical over 8 bases. Trimming cost V 3 bases and J 4 bases; bases outside gene matches: 9. Germline CDR1 reads SGHRS; CDR2 reads YFSETQ. The CDR3 is 15 residues long. CDR3 in DNA: TGCGCCAGCAGCTGGGGGACAGGAATCCTTTACGAGCAGTACTTC. The encoded protein is CASSWGTGILYEQYF.

The chain couples TRBV2 to TRBJ1-2; 8 bases match TRBD1. The V segment lost 5 bases and the J segment 3 bases; nucleotides outside the gene matches: 5. The CDR3 length is 14 residues. Germline assignment: CDR1 SNHLY and CDR2 FYNNEI. CDR3 loop: CASSTQGADYGYTF. CDR3 nucleotide sequence: TGTGCCAGCAGTACTCAGGGGGCTGACTATGGCTACACCTTC.

V usage is TRBV6-1 and J usage is TRBJ2-7, with 9 positions matching TRBD2. With V trimmed by 1 base and J by 4 bases, 5 bases remained unmatched. There are 15 residues in the CDR3. The germline V gene has CDR1 MNHNS and CDR2 SASEGT. CDR3 region: CASSEVGSGRYEQYF. In nucleotides, the CDR3 is TGTGCCAGCAGTGAAGTTGGTAGCGGGAGATACGAGCAGTACTTC.

The V gene is TRBV9, the J gene TRBJ2-1; TRBD1 might be the D (6 bases). The V gene lost 3 bases and the J gene lost 0 bases, with 13 bases spanning the gap. The germline gives CDR1 SGDLS, CDR2 YYNGEE. This CDR3 has 16 amino acids. CDR3 nucleotides: TGTGCCAGCAGCGATCCGGGACATAGCTCCTACAATGAGCAGTTCTTC. Translation: CASSDPGHSSYNEQFF.

This chain links TRBV27 with TRBJ1-1; TRBD1 matches 7 bases. This CDR3 spans 13 amino acids. V lost 9 bases to trimming and J lost 5 bases; unmatched junction nucleotides: 9. Germline V gives CDR1 MNHEY, CDR2 SMNVEV (reference sequence). The CDR3 is CASRQGWTTEAFF. CDR3 bases: TGTGCCAGTCGACAGGGATGGACGACTGAAGCTTTCTTT.

The rearrangement joins TRBV19 to TRBJ1-1; D remains unclear. With 4 bases removed from V and 0 bases from J, the gap between germline ends came to 6 bases. The CDR3 length is 13 residues. Germline V gene sequence: CDR1 LNHDA, CDR2 SQIVND (reference sequence). CDR3 sequence reads: CASSNTLNTEAFF. The CDR3 nucleotides read TGTGCCAGTAGTAACACATTGAACACTGAAGCTTTCTTT.

The rearrangement uses TRBV5-8 and TRBJ2-3, with a weak D call TRBD2 (5 bases). This CDR3 contains 17 residues. CDR1 and CDR2 (germline): SGHTS, YDEGEE. The V gene lost 1 base and the J gene lost 4 bases, with 19 bases spanning the gap. CDR3 sequence reads: CASSLLAGLRGADTQYF. CDR3 nucleotides: TGTGCCAGCAGCTTGCTAGCCGGACTCCGGGGAGCAGATACGCAGTATTTT.

The chain joins TRBV2 to TRBJ1-5, with 8 bases matching TRBD1. The CDR3 is 18 residues long. With 4 bases clipped from V and 1 base from J, the junction kept 12 bases outside the gene matches. The V gene's germline CDR1 is SNHLY and CDR2 FYNNEI. The CDR3 here is CASSGRTGPYPSNQPQHF. For the CDR3, the DNA is TGTGCCAGCAGTGGTCGGACAGGGCCGTATCCGAGCAATCAGCCCCAGCATTTT. Using reference TRBV2 and TRBJ1-5 for the parts outside the CDR3, the full variable domain is EPEVTQTPSHQVTQMGQEVILRCVPISNHLYFYWYRQILGQKVEFLVSFYNNEISEKSEIFDDQFSVERPDGSNFTLKIRSTKLEDSAMYFCASSGRTGPYPSNQPQHFGDGTRLSIL.

The V call is TRBV14, the J call TRBJ1-2; D ambiguous. The CDR3 totals 12 residues. V was trimmed by 0 bases and J by 8 bases, leaving 7 bases between them. Germline V gene lookup returns CDR1 SGHDN and CDR2 FVKESK. The CDR3 DNA is TGTGCCAGCAGCCAAGAAGAGGGAGGCTACACCTTC. Its translation: CASSQEEGGYTF.

This rearrangement joins TRBV2 to TRBJ1-5; D not resolved. V was clipped by 3 bases and J by 2 bases, with 14 bases between them. This CDR3 is 16 amino acids long. Germline V gives CDR1 SNHLY, CDR2 FYNNEI. CDR3 bases: TGTGCCAGCAGTGATAACGGGAGGGCTGGCAATCAGCCCCAGCATTTT. It yields the protein CASSDNGRAGNQPQHF.

The V gene is TRBV28, the J gene TRBJ2-5; 12 bases are shared with TRBD2. Unmatched junction bases numbered 13, after V lost 7 bases and J lost 10 bases. This CDR3 spans 15 amino acids. Germline CDR1 and CDR2: MDHEN and SYDVKM. The DNA of the CDR3 is TGTGCCAGCAAGCTACCGGGACTAGCGGGCCAGCGCCAGTACTTC. As protein: CASKLPGLAGQRQYF.

J is TRBJ1-2 and V is TRBV29-1; a possible D gene is TRBD1 (5 bases). This CDR3 has 13 amino acids. Germline CDR1 reads SQVTM; CDR2 reads ANQGSEA. The V gene lost 6 bases and the J gene lost 8 bases, with 19 bases spanning the gap. CDR3 residues: CSVQTGPLYGYTF. Here the CDR3 DNA reads TGCAGCGTCCAAACAGGCCCACTATACGGCTACACCTTC.